These 26 T cell receptor beta chains originate from one sample sequenced in a study of CD8 T cells in ankylosing spondylitis. TCRdb reprocessed the 5' RACE reads with MiXCR, giving one entry per CDR3 protein. The repertoire holds 240,000 or so distinct CDR3 sequences, with around 9.2% as singletons. Sequencing was performed on blood, either unsorted or a sorted T cell fraction (not recorded which). Source of these receptors: a male donor with ankylosing spondylitis or in good health (not recorded which).

This clonotype was picked up many times. This chain connects TRBV20-1 to TRBJ1-2; 7 bases are a match to TRBD1. Losses at the gene ends were 3 bases for V and 4 bases for J; bases not matched to a gene: 8. The germline CDR1 and CDR2 sequences are DFQATT and SNEGSKA (reference sequence). The CDR3 loop spans 14 amino acids. CDR3 coding DNA: TGCAGTGCTAGGATACCGACAGGGCTCTATGGCTACACCTTC. Amino acids: CSARIPTGLYGYTF.

This clonotype was seen ten or more times. One end of the junction fails to match germline, which may point to a read error. V is TRBV20-1 and J is TRBJ2-1; TRBD2 aligns across 9 bases. The CDR3 has 17 residues. Germline CDR1 is DFQATT and CDR2 is SNEGSKA (reference sequence). The DNA for the CDR3 is TGCAGTGCAAGAGTGCTAGCGGGGATCAGCTCCTACAATGAGCAGTTCTTC. It translates to CSARVLAGISSYNEQFF.

This clonotype was recorded many times. The chain recombines TRBV5-1 with TRBJ2-1; D is ambiguous. This CDR3 has 16 amino acids. CDR1 and CDR2 from the germline V gene are SGHRS and YFSETQ. Trimming removed 0 bases at V and 0 bases at J, with 10 bases between. The CDR3 coding sequence is TGCGCCAGCAGCTTGGTCGGATATATCTCCTACAATGAGCAGTTCTTC. Protein sequence: CASSLVGYISYNEQFF.

This clonotype appeared many times. The chain carries TRBV12-3 or TRBV12-4 and TRBJ1-5, with a tentative D call TRBD1 (6 bases). Trimming took 5 bases from V and 3 from J, leaving 11 bases between them. The CDR3 totals 14 residues. CDR3 residues: CASSPGQANQPQHF. CDR3 nucleotides: TGTGCCAGCAGTCCGGGACAAGCCAATCAGCCCCAGCATTTT.

Many counts were recorded for this clonotype. The chain joins TRBV7-9 to TRBJ2-5; D is unclear. The CDR3 runs to 12 residues. Looked up from germline, CDR1 is SEHNR and CDR2 is FQNEAQ (reference sequence). With 0 bases removed from V and 6 bases from J, the gap between germline ends came to 5 bases. CDR3 sequence: CASSLAVQTQYF. In nucleotides, the CDR3 is TGTGCCAGCAGCTTAGCCGTTCAGACCCAGTACTTC.

In its sample, this clonotype was seen many times. The genes are TRBV7-9 and TRBJ2-1; D ambiguous. The CDR3 covers 13 residues. The V gene lost 4 bases and the J gene lost 5 bases, with 9 bases spanning the gap. The germline V gene encodes CDR1 SEHNR and CDR2 FQNEAQ (reference sequence). The CDR3 loop reads CASSSGQNNEQFF. The CDR3 region has the DNA TGTGCCAGCAGCTCAGGTCAGAACAATGAGCAGTTCTTC.

In its sample, this clonotype was seen many times. This chain connects TRBV5-6 to TRBJ2-7; 9 positions agree with TRBD1. This CDR3 comprises 17 residues. V trimming: 3 bases; J trimming: 3 bases; junction bases outside the gene matches: 13. Germline loops: CDR1 SGHDT, CDR2 YYEEEE. As DNA, the CDR3 is TGTGCCAGCAGCTCGCCCTACCGGACAGGGGCGGTCTACGAGCAGTACTTC. Protein product: CASSSPYRTGAVYEQYF.

The table lists this clonotype with many counts. The V gene is TRBV29-1, the J gene TRBJ1-1, with D hard to call. Germline V CDR1 and CDR2: SQVTM, ANQGSEA. V gave up 0 bases and J gave up 0 bases, with 2 bases separating them. The CDR3 spans 12 residues. CDR3 sequence reads: CSVEDMNTEAFF. CDR3 DNA sequence: TGCAGCGTTGAAGACATGAACACTGAAGCTTTCTTT.

In this sample, this clonotype turned up many times. The chain recombines TRBV6-1 with TRBJ2-3; 9 bases match TRBD1. There are 15 residues in the CDR3. Germline CDR1 is MNHNS and CDR2 is SASEGT. The ends lost 0 bases at V and 4 bases at J; junction bases unmatched: 2. This CDR3 reads CASSEARTGADTQYF. CDR3 nucleotides: TGTGCCAGCAGTGAAGCCCGGACAGGGGCAGATACGCAGTATTTT.

In this sample, this clonotype turned up many times. This chain links TRBV19 with TRBJ2-1, with a weak D call TRBD2 (6 bases). The CDR3 covers 15 residues. From germline, CDR1 is LNHDA and CDR2 SQIVND (reference sequence). The V end was cut by 4 bases, the J end by 0 bases, with 10 bases between. The CDR3 DNA is TGTGCCAGTAGTAGGCGGGGAAGCTCCTACAATGAGCAGTTCTTC. Amino acid sequence: CASSRRGSSYNEQFF.

This clonotype was picked up a small number of times. The genes are TRBV18 and TRBJ1-1; D gene ambiguous. The CDR3 has 14 amino acids. CDR1 and CDR2 (germline): KGHSH, LQKENI. V was pared by 3 bases and J by 0 bases, with 8 bases between. The CDR3 reads CASSPSAVNTEAFF. DNA of the CDR3: TGTGCCAGCTCACCTAGCGCAGTGAACACTGAAGCTTTCTTT. Full variable domain (remainder filled in from reference TRBV18 and TRBJ1-1): NAGVMQNPRHLVRRRGQEARLRCSPMKGHSHVYWYRQLPEEGLKFMVYLQKENIIDESGMPKERFSAEFPKEGPSILRIQQVVRGDSAAYFCASSPSAVNTEAFFGQGTRLTVV.

This clonotype turned up a few times. The chain uses TRBV7-3 and TRBJ2-7, with D uncertain. CDR1 is SGHTA and CDR2 is FQGTGA in the germline V gene. Between the trimmed V and J ends, which lost 5 bases and 4 bases, there was a span of 12 bases. The CDR3 spans 13 residues. In DNA, the CDR3 is TGTGCCAGCAGCCTCGGACCGCGGTACGAGCAGTACTTC. Residues: CASSLGPRYEQYF. Based on the CDR3 plus reference TRBV7-3 and TRBJ2-7, the full variable domain is GAGVSQTPSNKVTEKGKYVELRCDPISGHTALYWYRQSLGQGPEFLIYFQGTGAADDSGLPNDRFFAVRPEGSVSTLKIQRTERGDSAVYLCASSLGPRYEQYFGPGTRLTVT.

This sequence joins TRBV7-2 and TRBJ1-3; D not resolved. The CDR3 consists of 13 residues. The germline V gene encodes CDR1 SGHTA and CDR2 FQGNSA. V gave up 2 bases and J gave up 5 bases, with 7 bases separating them. The CDR3 DNA reads as TGTGCCAGCAGCTTATCCCCGCGAAACACCATATATTTT. Its protein product is CASSLSPRNTIYF.

This clonotype came up many times. The CDR3 sequence is CASSLLWAQETQYF. CDR3 nucleotide sequence: TGTGCCAGCAGCTTACTGTGGGCCCAAGAGACCCAGTACTTC. The chain carries TRBV7-2 and TRBJ2-5; D call uncertain. V lost 2 bases, J lost 1 base, and 8 bases lay in between. This CDR3 region has 14 residues. Germline values: CDR1 SGHTA, CDR2 FQGNSA. Using reference TRBV7-2 and TRBJ2-5 for the parts outside the CDR3, the full variable domain is GAGVSQSPSNKVTEKGKDVELRCDPISGHTALYWYRQSLGQGLEFLIYFQGNSAPDKSGLPSDRFSAERTGGSVSTLTIQRTQQEDSAVYLCASSLLWAQETQYFGPGTRLLVL.

In this sample, this clonotype turned up many times. The rearrangement joins TRBV14 to TRBJ2-1; tentative D call: TRBD1 (5 bases). Deletions cut 4 bases from V and 0 bases from J, with 10 bases between. Germline values: CDR1 SGHDN, CDR2 FVKESK. The length of the CDR3 is 15 residues. The CDR3 coding sequence is TGTGCCAGCAGCCCTCGACAGCTCTCCTACAATGAGCAGTTCTTC. Translated, it gives CASSPRQLSYNEQFF.

This clonotype was found many times. The V call is TRBV5-1, the J call TRBJ2-5, with D possibly matching TRBD1 (5 bases). The V end lost 4 bases, the J end lost 4 bases, and 5 bases lay between the germline ends. The CDR3 runs to 11 residues. CDR1 and CDR2 (germline): SGHRS, YFSETQ. CDR3 sequence: CASSQGETQYF. The CDR3 DNA follows: TGCGCCAGCAGCCAGGGAGAGACCCAGTACTTC.

This clonotype appeared many times. The chain employs TRBV20-1 and TRBJ1-2; a weak D match, TRBD1 (6 bases). Germline V gene lookup returns CDR1 DFQATT and CDR2 SNEGSKA (reference sequence). This CDR3 spans 13 amino acids. V shed 3 bases and J shed 4 bases, with 12 bases lying between them. The CDR3 loop reads CSASLGQAYGYTF. Here the CDR3 DNA reads TGCAGTGCTAGCCTGGGACAAGCCTATGGCTACACCTTC.

The V call is TRBV11-3, the J call TRBJ2-5; D remains ambiguous. The CDR3 spans 17 residues. Germline V CDR1 and CDR2: SGHNT, YENEEA. V shed 1 base and J shed 4 bases, with 19 bases lying between them. The CDR3 bases are TGTGCCAGCAGCTTAGGGTTGCGGAAGGATCGGATAGAGACCCAGTACTTC. Protein sequence: CASSLGLRKDRIETQYF.

This clonotype was counted ten times or more. The V gene is TRBV7-2, the J gene TRBJ2-2; D remains unclear. Trimming cost V 2 bases and J 7 bases, with 11 bases left between them. There are 14 residues in the CDR3. Germline CDR1 and CDR2: SGHTA and FQGNSA. The CDR3 DNA reads as TGTGCCAGCAGCTTATTCCCTGGCGACGGGGAGCTGTTTTTT. This sequence encodes CASSLFPGDGELFF.

The chain has TRBV7-2 and TRBJ1-5; a possible D gene is TRBD1 (5 bases). V dropped 1 base and J dropped 7 bases, with 17 bases sitting between them. Per the germline V gene, CDR1 is SGHTA and CDR2 is FQGNSA. The CDR3 is 16 residues long. The CDR3 bases are TGTGCCAGCAGCTTAGGAATTGGGCAGGGCAGGCAGCCCCAGCATTTT. It is translated as CASSLGIGQGRQPQHF.

This clonotype was observed many times. V usage is TRBV2 and J usage is TRBJ2-7; D gene ambiguous. Trimming shortened V by 7 bases and J by 5 bases, and 15 bases separated the two germline ends. This CDR3 spans 13 amino acids. The V gene's germline CDR1 is SNHLY and CDR2 FYNNEI. The CDR3 bases are TGTGCCAGCAAGGTCGTGGAGAACGACGAGCAGTACTTC. This codes for CASKVVENDEQYF.

This clonotype showed up many times. The chain joins TRBV5-1 to TRBJ2-1, with D possibly being TRBD2 (6 bases). Per germline, CDR1 SGHRS and CDR2 YFSETQ. V lost 0 bases and J lost 4, with 11 bases in between. This CDR3 region has 15 residues. The CDR3 DNA reads TGCGCCAGCAGCTTGGCCGGGACTCTATACAATGAGCAGTTCTTC. This translates into CASSLAGTLYNEQFF.

The chain employs TRBV7-8 and TRBJ2-2; 7 positions match TRBD2. This CDR3 spans 15 amino acids. Germline lookup yields CDR1 SGHVS and CDR2 FQNEAQ. Losses at the gene ends were 1 base for V and 6 bases for J; bases not matched to a gene: 5. Here the CDR3 reads CASSLVGGSPGELFF. CDR3 nucleotides: TGTGCCAGCAGCTTAGTCGGGGGGAGTCCCGGGGAGCTGTTTTTT.

This clonotype was picked up many times. J is TRBJ2-4 and V is TRBV5-1; 12 bases fit TRBD2. Germline loops: CDR1 SGHRS, CDR2 YFSETQ. V lost 1 base and J lost 7; bases outside the gene matches: 6. This CDR3 is built from 16 residues. The CDR3 DNA reads TGCGCCAGCAGCTTGTCTCCTAGCGGGGGGGCGAACATTCAGTACTTC. It translates to CASSLSPSGGANIQYF.

At least ten counts were recorded for this clonotype. The V and J genes are TRBV20-1 and TRBJ1-4, with a possible D match to TRBD1 (5 bases). Trimming cost V 3 bases and J 8 bases, with 7 bases left between them. Germline-derived CDR1 and CDR2 are DFQATT and SNEGSKA (reference sequence). CDR3 length: 11 residues. In DNA form, the CDR3 reads TGCAGTGCTAGGGGGGACGAAAAACTGTTTTTT. This sequence encodes CSARGDEKLFF.

This clonotype has a handful of counts. The chain links TRBV5-1 to TRBJ1-3; no clear D gene. The CDR3 spans 15 residues. Germline values: CDR1 SGHRS, CDR2 YFSETQ. The V end lost 0 bases, the J end lost 4 bases, and 11 bases lay between the germline ends. The CDR3 DNA is TGCGCCAGCAGCTTGGGGTCCCTAGGCGGAAACACCATATATTTT. Residues: CASSLGSLGGNTIYF.